These 29 T cell receptor beta chains came from one sample sequenced in a study of cytomegalovirus exposure and HLA in healthy donors. 13 Jbeta primers and 60 Vbeta primers were used for the PCR. Sequenced by immunoSEQ multiplex PCR; TCRdb stores in-frame clones only, minus some. Of roughly 120,000 clones in the sample, 65% to 75% were seen once. Sequenced: PBMCs. All receptors derive from a woman aged 45-65 years in good health and CMV-seropositive.

The chain links TRBV15 to TRBJ1-3; D uncertain. This CDR3 comprises 15 residues. The germline CDR1 and CDR2 sequences are LNHNV and YYDKDF (reference sequence). The V and J ends lost 0 bases and 4 bases respectively, with 10 bases between them. CDR3 amino acids: CATSRDGGSGNTIYF. The DNA for the CDR3 is TGTGCCACCAGCAGAGATGGAGGGTCCGGAAACACCATATATTTT.

This chain links TRBV2 with TRBJ1-1; unclear D gene. CDR1 and CDR2 (germline): SNHLY, FYNNEI. V lost 6 bases and J lost 7, with 12 bases in between. The CDR3 is 12 residues long. CDR3 sequence (DNA): TGTGCCAGCAGCACTCCGGGGTTTGAAGCTTTCTTT. Translated, it gives CASSTPGFEAFF. The entire variable domain, with the rest obtained from reference TRBV2 and TRBJ1-1, is as follows: EPEVTQTPSHQVTQMGQEVILRCVPISNHLYFYWYRQILGQKVEFLVSFYNNEISEKSEIFDDQFSVERPDGSNFTLKIRSTKLEDSAMYFCASSTPGFEAFFGQGTRLTVV.

Only one count was recorded for this clone. This chain links TRBV7-2 with TRBJ1-5; D might be TRBD1 (6 bases). CDR3 size: 15 residues. Trimming pared 2 bases from V and 4 bases from J, leaving 12 bases between. The germline V gene has CDR1 SGHTA and CDR2 FQGNSA. The CDR3 region is CASSLQGRGNQPQHF. Written as DNA, the CDR3 is TGTGCCAGCAGCTTACAGGGGAGAGGGAATCAGCCCCAGCATTTT. Supplemented by reference TRBV7-2 and TRBJ1-5, the full variable domain reads GAGVSQSPSNKVTEKGKDVELRCDPISGHTALYWYRQSLGQGLEFLIYFQGNSAPDKSGLPSDRFSAERTGGSVSTLTIQRTQQEDSAVYLCASSLQGRGNQPQHFGDGTRLSIL.

The J gene is TRBJ2-3, the V gene TRBV5-5, with D possibly being TRBD2 (5 bases). The germline V gene has CDR1 SGHKS and CDR2 YYEKEE (reference sequence). V dropped 0 bases and J dropped 6 bases, with 14 bases sitting between them. CDR3 size: 15 residues. CDR3 nucleotides: TGTGCCAGCAGCTTGGACGTAGGGAGTCAGGATACGCAGTATTTT. This translates into CASSLDVGSQDTQYF.

This clone came up once. The rearrangement joins TRBV7-2 to TRBJ1-5; 8 positions agree with TRBD1. Germline V gene sequence: CDR1 SGHTA, CDR2 FQGNSA. With V trimmed by 1 base and J by 3 bases, 2 bases remained unmatched. This CDR3 spans 15 amino acids. This chain's CDR3 is CASSLVQGANQPQHF. The CDR3, as DNA: TGTGCCAGCAGCTTAGTCCAGGGGGCCAATCAGCCCCAGCATTTT.

The chain links TRBV4-1 to TRBJ2-5; D is perhaps TRBD1 (6 bases). The J call may be in error: the DNA end matches TRBJ2-7 better. This CDR3 has 16 amino acids. Germline loops: CDR1 MGHRA, CDR2 YSYEKL. CDR3 loop: CASSQERLGHPYEQYF. The DNA for the CDR3 is TGCGCCAGCAGCCAAGAAAGGTTGGGACACCCCTACGAGCAGTACTTC.

Here the CDR3 DNA reads TGCGCCAGCAGCCAATTGGGACAGGATGAGCAGTTCTTC. It yields the protein CASSQLGQDEQFF. J is TRBJ2-1 and V is TRBV4-3; 8 nucleotides line up with TRBD1. The CDR3 is made up of 13 amino acids. V lost 2 bases to trimming and J lost 8 bases; unmatched junction nucleotides: 2. CDR1 and CDR2 from the germline V gene are LGHNA and YSLEER.

This clone was counted a few times. This chain links TRBV28 with TRBJ1-2; 10 bases align to TRBD1. Germline trimming cut 6 bases from V and 6 bases from J; bases unmatched to any gene: 4. CDR1 is MDHEN and CDR2 is SYDVKM in the germline V gene. This CDR3 contains 13 residues. This chain's CDR3 is CASSPDRGHGYTF. Here the CDR3 DNA reads TGTGCCAGCAGCCCCGACAGGGGGCATGGCTACACCTTC.

This sequence joins TRBV28 and TRBJ2-7; 8 nucleotides match TRBD1. Germline V gene data show CDR1 as MDHEN and CDR2 as SYDVKM. CDR3 length: 15 amino acids. J was trimmed by 3 bases and V by 3 bases; bases with no gene match: 7. The CDR3: CASSFAGQGLYEQYF. The CDR3 coding sequence is TGTGCCAGCAGTTTCGCCGGACAGGGCCTCTACGAGCAGTACTTC.

J is TRBJ1-2 and V is TRBV6-1; 9 bases agree with TRBD1. The CDR3 is made up of 14 amino acids. The trim removed 3 bases at V and 5 bases at J, leaving 4 bases unmatched. Germline V gives CDR1 MNHNS, CDR2 SASEGT. CDR3 bases: TGTGCCAGCAGTGACCGGGACAGGGCGTATGGCTACACCTTC. Amino acids: CASSDRDRAYGYTF.

This clone was seen only once. V gene TRBV19 combines with J gene TRBJ1-2; 8 bases map to TRBD1. J lost 7 bases, V lost 4 bases, and 2 bases had no gene match. Germline V gene sequence: CDR1 LNHDA, CDR2 SQIVND (reference sequence). This CDR3 spans 12 amino acids. The CDR3, as DNA: TGTGCCAGTAGTACAGGGGGCCCTGGCTACACCTTC. Encoded protein: CASSTGGPGYTF.

The chain links TRBV6-1 to TRBJ1-2; 8 nucleotides line up with TRBD1. Trimming removed 6 bases from V and 6 bases from J; junction bases left unmatched: 12. CDR3 length: 15 amino acids. Germline CDR1 reads MNHNS; CDR2 reads SASEGT. The CDR3 nucleotides are TGTGCCAGCAGGCCGACAGGGGCCGGTGGTGATGGCTACACCTTC. It is translated as CASRPTGAGGDGYTF.

The CDR3 sequence is CASSESAGGTGELFF. CDR3 bases: TGTGCCAGCAGTGAATCAGCCGGGGGCACCGGGGAGCTGTTTTTT. The chain uses TRBV6-4 and TRBJ2-2, with a weak D call TRBD2 (6 bases). CDR1 MRHNA and CDR2 SNTAGT come from the germline V gene. This CDR3 spans 15 amino acids. With 3 bases removed from V and 4 bases from J, the gap between germline ends came to 12 bases.

This clone was counted only a few times. The rearrangement links TRBV5-1 to TRBJ2-7, with D perhaps TRBD1 (6 bases). Trimming removed 2 bases at V and 3 bases at J, with 15 bases between. The germline V gene encodes CDR1 SGHRS and CDR2 YFSETQ. CDR3 size: 15 residues. The CDR3 loop is CASSFFGDTHYEQYF. CDR3 sequence (DNA): TGCGCCAGCAGCTTTTTCGGGGACACCCACTACGAGCAGTACTTC.

The gene calls are TRBV14 and TRBJ1-6; D gene ambiguous. CDR3 length: 14 amino acids. V was cut by 2 bases and J by 9 bases, with 11 bases left in between. CDR1 and CDR2 (germline): SGHDN, FVKESK. CDR3 protein: CASSQLYEGSPLHF. CDR3 nucleotides: TGTGCCAGCAGCCAATTATATGAGGGTTCACCCCTCCACTTT.

The chain has TRBV28 and TRBJ2-2; D might be TRBD1 (5 bases). Germline values: CDR1 MDHEN, CDR2 SYDVKM. Trimming left V 2 bases short and J 9 bases short, with 7 bases between. This CDR3 is built from 12 residues. For the CDR3, the DNA is TGTGCCAGCAGTTTAGCAGGGCGGGAGCTGTTTTTT. Its translation is CASSLAGRELFF.

V and J are TRBV27 and TRBJ1-1; D possibly corresponds to TRBD1 (6 bases). Per germline, CDR1 MNHEY and CDR2 SMNVEV (reference sequence). V was trimmed by 7 bases and J by 5 bases, leaving 17 bases between them. This CDR3 has 14 residues. This chain's CDR3 is CASKGTGFGTEAFF. The CDR3 DNA sequence: TGTGCCAGCAAAGGTACAGGGTTTGGTACTGAAGCTTTCTTT.

The chain links TRBV19 to TRBJ1-1; D unresolved. V was shortened by 5 bases and J by 1 base, with 17 bases between the two germline ends. The CDR3 has 16 residues. CDR1 LNHDA and CDR2 SQIVND come from the germline V gene (reference sequence). CDR3 DNA sequence: TGTGCCAGTAGTCAGGTAATCAGTGCTGGGAACACTGAAGCTTTCTTT. Protein product: CASSQVISAGNTEAFF.

The V gene is TRBV7-2, the J gene TRBJ1-5, with 7 bases that match TRBD1. CDR1 SGHTA and CDR2 FQGNSA come from the germline V gene. V gave up 5 bases and J gave up 3 bases; unmatched junction bases: 7. The CDR3 consists of 15 residues. The CDR3 is CASSLRGQINQPQHF. The CDR3 DNA sequence: TGTGCCAGCAGCCTCCGGGGACAGATCAATCAGCCCCAGCATTTT.

This clone has more than one count but fewer than ten. CDR3 nucleotides: TGTGCCAGCAGCCGGAGCCTGGCCAATCAGCCCCAGCATTTT. It specifies CASSRSLANQPQHF. This chain joins TRBV7-3 and TRBJ1-5; D is unclear. V was pared by 5 bases and J by 3 bases, with 11 bases between. CDR1 and CDR2 (germline): SGHTA, FQGTGA. The CDR3 covers 14 residues.

This clone has a handful of counts. This chain uses TRBV7-2 with TRBJ2-1; 9 bases fit TRBD2. Germline V CDR1 and CDR2: SGHTA, FQGNSA. V lost 4 bases, J lost 4 bases, and 2 bases stayed unmatched. The CDR3 is 14 amino acids. CDR3 in DNA: TGTGCCAGCAGCTCTAGCGGGGTATACAATGAGCAGTTCTTC. Amino acid sequence: CASSSSGVYNEQFF.

CDR3 protein: CASSTRQGYNEQFF. DNA of the CDR3: TGTGCCAGCAGCACCCGACAGGGTTACAATGAGCAGTTCTTC. V gene TRBV7-9 combines with J gene TRBJ2-1; 7 nucleotides line up with TRBD1. V trimming: 5 bases; J trimming: 4 bases; junction bases outside the gene matches: 5. The CDR3 is made up of 14 amino acids. The germline CDR1 and CDR2 sequences are SEHNR and FQNEAQ (reference sequence).

The rearrangement links TRBV7-6 to TRBJ2-1, with TRBD1 identical over 11 bases. The CDR3 covers 17 residues. Trimming cost V 2 bases and J 6 bases; bases outside gene matches: 9. Germline assignment: CDR1 SGHVS and CDR2 FNYEAQ. CDR3 bases: TGTGCCAGCAGCTTACGAACTGGGACAGGGGGTACCAATGAGCAGTTCTTC. This translates into CASSLRTGTGGTNEQFF.

The chain employs TRBV5-1 and TRBJ2-7; 12 positions match TRBD1. Trimming removed 2 bases from V and 3 bases from J; junction bases left unmatched: 6. Germline V gene sequence: CDR1 SGHRS, CDR2 YFSETQ. This CDR3 has 16 residues. Written as DNA, the CDR3 is TGCGCCAGCAGCTTCTCCGGGACAGGGGGCAACTACGAGCAGTACTTC. Translating gives CASSFSGTGGNYEQYF.

The rearrangement uses TRBV18 and TRBJ2-3; possibly TRBD2 for D (6 bases). This CDR3 spans 16 amino acids. Looked up from germline, CDR1 is KGHSH and CDR2 is LQKENI. V lost 5 bases, J lost 6 bases, and 21 bases lay in between. CDR3 residues: CASSSSRDWGVDTQYF. CDR3 nucleotides: TGTGCCAGCTCATCATCTCGGGACTGGGGCGTTGATACGCAGTATTTT.

The chain joins TRBV5-1 to TRBJ2-5; the D gene is possibly TRBD2 (6 bases). Trimming cost V 4 bases and J 5 bases, with 15 bases left between them. CDR1 is SGHRS, CDR2 YFSETQ, per germline. CDR3 length equals 14 residues. As DNA, the CDR3 is TGCGCCAGCAGCGCCAAAGGGAGGCAGGAGACCCAGTACTTC. It is translated as CASSAKGRQETQYF.

This clone was recorded once. V and J are TRBV6-5 and TRBJ1-6; 10 nucleotides align to TRBD1. There are 15 residues in the CDR3. Germline-derived CDR1 and CDR2 are MNHEY and SVGAGI. V shed 6 bases, J shed 10 bases, and the junction held 9 bases outside the gene matches. The CDR3 here is CASSRGQGPRSPLHF. The CDR3 DNA follows: TGTGCCAGCAGCCGGGGACAGGGGCCTCGGTCACCCCTCCACTTT.

The chain links TRBV15 to TRBJ1-4, with D perhaps matching TRBD1 (5 bases). Germline CDR1 LNHNV, CDR2 YYDKDF (reference sequence). The CDR3 is 15 amino acids. V lost 0 bases, J lost 6 bases, and 11 bases lay in between. Written as DNA, the CDR3 is TGTGCCACCAGCAGAGAAGGGGTCGGAGATGAAAAACTGTTTTTT. Translating it yields CATSREGVGDEKLFF.

The V and J genes are TRBV6-5 and TRBJ2-5; 7 bases are shared with TRBD2. Germline assignment: CDR1 MNHEY and CDR2 SVGAGI. V dropped 2 bases and J dropped 2; count of bases not matched to a gene: 2. This CDR3 spans 14 amino acids. The CDR3 is CASSYGGGQETQYF. The CDR3 DNA reads TGTGCCAGCAGTTACGGGGGGGGGCAAGAGACCCAGTACTTC.